These 20 T cell receptor beta chains were sequenced from one sample in a study of beta chain features in type 1 diabetes. What these receptors recognize is not known. Study results and limitations: Significant though moderate, a shortening of TCRB CDR3s appeared in all four CD4+ subsets of Type 1 diabetes patients.

Expressed TCRB transcripts were sequenced, since all the RNA that had been isolated was reverse transcribed. Here immunoSEQ multiplex PCR was the method, and the copy in TCRdb shows in-frame clones only, minus some. The sample gives under 300,000 clones, more than 11% of which show up once; almost 0.02% is in the top ten. The sample taken for sequencing was naive CD4+ T cells from blood. All receptors come from a young man with type 1 diabetes.

J is TRBJ1-1 and V is TRBV30; unclear D gene. The CDR3 totals 12 residues. The V end was cut by 8 bases, the J end by 2 bases, with 12 bases between. Germline V gene lookup returns CDR1 GTSNPN and CDR2 SVGIG (reference sequence). The CDR3 loop reads CARAESNTEAFF. The CDR3 coding sequence is TGTGCCCGAGCGGAGAGCAACACTGAAGCTTTCTTT.

The V and J genes are TRBV14 and TRBJ2-1; maybe TRBD2 (5 bases). Germline V gene lookup returns CDR1 SGHDN and CDR2 FVKESK. Trimming took off 0 bases at V and 4 bases at J, with 13 bases between the two ends. The CDR3 contains 16 residues. In nucleotides, the CDR3 is TGTGCCAGCAGCCAAGACGGGGATCTCCGGTACAATGAGCAGTTCTTC. Translated: CASSQDGDLRYNEQFF.

Written as DNA, the CDR3 is TGTGCCAGCAGCCCGTCTCAGACCCAGTACTTC. The encoded protein is CASSPSQTQYF. The chain uses TRBV6-6 and TRBJ2-5; D remains ambiguous. Germline loops: CDR1 MNHNY, CDR2 SVGAGI (reference sequence). This CDR3 region has 11 residues. The ends were cut back, 6 bases at V and 6 bases at J, with 8 bases in the middle.

The V gene is TRBV5-6, the J gene TRBJ2-2; D perhaps matches TRBD1 (6 bases). The length of the CDR3 is 16 residues. Germline V lookup: CDR1 SGHDT, CDR2 YYEEEE. Deletions cut 0 bases from V and 7 bases from J, with 16 bases between. Here the CDR3 DNA reads TGTGCCAGCAGCTTGGCCGGGACAACCTTTGGCGGGGAGCTGTTTTTT. It yields the protein CASSLAGTTFGGELFF. Full variable domain (remainder filled in from reference TRBV5-6 and TRBJ2-2): DAGVTQSPTHLIKTRGQQVTLRCSPKSGHDTVSWYQQALGQGPQFIFQYYEEEERQRGNFPDRFSGHQFPNYSSELNVNALLLGDSALYLCASSLAGTTFGGELFFGEGSRLTVL.

There are a few counts of this clone. The CDR3 nucleotides read TGTGCCAGCAGCCTGGACAGGGCTTCGGCCGGGGAGCTGTTTTTT. Translating it yields CASSLDRASAGELFF. J is TRBJ2-2 and V is TRBV7-2, with 8 nucleotides matching TRBD1. The germline gives CDR1 SGHTA, CDR2 FQGNSA. The CDR3 runs 15 residues. The trim removed 5 bases at V and 6 bases at J, leaving 8 bases unmatched.

This clone has just a few counts. V usage is TRBV19 and J usage is TRBJ1-1; D is uncertain. Trimming removed 7 bases from V and 5 bases from J, with 17 bases in between. The CDR3 sequence is 14 residues long. CDR1 is LNHDA, CDR2 SQIVND, per germline (reference sequence). CDR3 sequence (DNA): TGTGCCAGTACCATGAGGCAGATTGGGACTGAAGCTTTCTTT. Residues: CASTMRQIGTEAFF.

The rearrangement uses TRBV5-1 and TRBJ2-5, with 7 bases lining up with TRBD2. Germline lookup yields CDR1 SGHRS and CDR2 YFSETQ. This CDR3 is built from 14 residues. J lost 5 bases, V lost 2 bases, and 6 bases had no gene match. The CDR3 nucleotides are TGCGCCAGCAGCTTTGAGGGAGGGCCTGAGACCCAGTACTTC. Amino acid sequence: CASSFEGGPETQYF.

This clone was observed a few times. The chain joins TRBV9 to TRBJ2-2; TRBD2 aligns across 11 bases. Germline CDR1 SGDLS, CDR2 YYNGEE. This CDR3 region has 15 residues. Unmatched junction bases numbered 5, after V lost 4 bases and J lost 6 bases. DNA for the CDR3: TGTGCCAGCAGCCCTAGCGGGAGGAGTCCCGGGGAGCTGTTTTTT. Its protein product is CASSPSGRSPGELFF.

This clone was seen only a few times. This sequence joins TRBV4-2 and TRBJ2-3; D gene uncertain. Looked up from germline, CDR1 is LGHNA and CDR2 is YNFKEQ. This CDR3 region has 18 residues. The V gene lost 4 bases and the J gene lost 1 base, with 21 bases spanning the gap. The CDR3 sequence: CASSRSRGRSLGTDTQYF. CDR3 sequence (DNA): TGTGCCAGCAGCCGATCCCGAGGCCGGAGCCTGGGCACAGATACGCAGTATTTT.

There are a few counts of this clone. V usage is TRBV2 and J usage is TRBJ1-1; TRBD1 matches 8 bases. In germline, CDR1 is SNHLY, CDR2 FYNNEI. The V gene end was trimmed by 4 bases and the J gene end by 7 bases; junction bases not matched to a gene: 5. The CDR3 extends over 13 amino acids. In DNA form, the CDR3 reads TGTGCCAGCAGTGGACAGGGGCTGGGTGAAGCTTTCTTT. The encoded protein is CASSGQGLGEAFF.

The chain couples TRBV9 to TRBJ2-7, with 7 bases aligning to TRBD1. V was clipped by 3 bases and J by 6 bases; unmatched bases: 9. This CDR3 has 14 residues. CDR1 and CDR2 (germline): SGDLS, YYNGEE. The CDR3 is CASSGGTAKGEQYF. DNA for the CDR3: TGTGCCAGCAGCGGTGGGACAGCTAAGGGCGAGCAGTACTTC.

This chain uses TRBV9 with TRBJ2-5, with 7 bases lining up with TRBD1. The V gene end was trimmed by 4 bases and the J gene end by 5 bases; junction bases not matched to a gene: 5. The CDR3 totals 13 residues. Germline V lookup: CDR1 SGDLS, CDR2 YYNGEE. The CDR3 DNA sequence: TGTGCCAGCAGCCAGACAGGGTTGGAGACCCAGTACTTC. This codes for CASSQTGLETQYF.

V is TRBV2 and J is TRBJ1-1; 7 nucleotides match TRBD1. Germline CDR1 reads SNHLY; CDR2 reads FYNNEI. Trimming at V came to 5 bases and at J to 7 bases, leaving 4 bases not matched to a gene. The CDR3 covers 12 residues. The CDR3 nucleotides are TGTGCCAGCAGTCCCGGGACAGTTGAAGCTTTCTTT. This translates into CASSPGTVEAFF.

This chain joins TRBV11-3 and TRBJ2-7; TRBD2 agrees at 7 bases. The CDR3 has 15 amino acids. After removal of 1 base from V and 4 bases from J, the junction contained 7 bases not matched to a gene. Germline loops: CDR1 SGHNT, CDR2 YENEEA. CDR3 amino acids: CASSLGGGPRYEQYF. CDR3 DNA: TGTGCCAGCAGCTTAGGGGGAGGGCCTAGGTACGAGCAGTACTTC. The full variable domain, its missing parts supplied by reference TRBV11-3 and TRBJ2-7, is EAGVVQSPRYKIIEKKQPVAFWCNPISGHNTLYWYLQNLGQGPELLIRYENEEAVDDSQLPKDRFSAERLKGVDSTLKIQPAELGDSAVYLCASSLGGGPRYEQYFGPGTRLTVT.

The genes are TRBV25-1 and TRBJ1-4; 8 nucleotides agree with TRBD1. V lost 2 bases to trimming and J lost 8 bases; unmatched junction nucleotides: 7. The CDR3 is 15 amino acids. The germline gives CDR1 MGHDK, CDR2 SYGVNS. The CDR3 spells CASSEPTGAEEKLFF. In nucleotides, the CDR3 is TGTGCCAGCAGTGAACCGACAGGGGCGGAAGAAAAACTGTTTTTT. The whole variable domain, filled in from reference TRBV25-1 and TRBJ1-4, reads EADIYQTPRYLVIGTGKKITLECSQTMGHDKMYWYQQDPGMELHLIHYSYGVNSTEKGDLSSESTVSRIRTEHFPLTLESARPSHTSQYLCASSEPTGAEEKLFFGSGTQLSVL.

J is TRBJ2-2 and V is TRBV29-1; 7 nucleotides agree with TRBD1. The V segment lost 4 bases and the J segment 1 base; nucleotides outside the gene matches: 3. This CDR3 has 14 residues. Looked up from germline, CDR1 is SQVTM and CDR2 is ANQGSEA. The CDR3 loop is CSVGGTVNTGELFF. The CDR3 DNA is TGCAGCGTTGGAGGGACAGTGAACACCGGGGAGCTGTTTTTT.

In this sample, this clone turned up a few times. The gene calls are TRBV7-9 and TRBJ1-2, with 7 bases that match TRBD1. CDR3 length: 15 amino acids. The V gene's germline CDR1 is SEHNR and CDR2 FQNEAQ (reference sequence). V was clipped by 0 bases and J by 4 bases; unmatched bases: 5. CDR3 in DNA: TGTGCCAGCAGCTTAGCCACAGGGGCGGGCTATGGCTACACCTTC. Protein product: CASSLATGAGYGYTF. Complete variable domain (other parts from reference TRBV7-9 and TRBJ1-2): DTGVSQNPRHKITKRGQNVTFRCDPISEHNRLYWYRQTLGQGPEFLTYFQNEAQLEKSRLLSDRFSAERPKGSFSTLEIQRTEQGDSAMYLCASSLATGAGYGYTFGSGTRLTVV.

The V call is TRBV21-1, the J call TRBJ2-3; no check of the table's D call, TRBD2, against the DNA was made. TRBV21-1 is annotated as a pseudogene. The CDR3 loop spans 18 amino acids. The CDR3: CASSKEETSGSIADTQYF. The DNA for the CDR3 is TGTGCCAGCAGCAAAGAGGAGACTAGCGGGAGTATCGCAGATACGCAGTATTTT.

The chain combines TRBV2 with TRBJ2-1; 11 bases are a match to TRBD2. This CDR3 has 15 amino acids. After removal of 4 bases from V and 4 bases from J, the junction contained 3 bases not matched to a gene. Germline CDR1 reads SNHLY; CDR2 reads FYNNEI. The CDR3 is CASSGASGGYNEQFF. As DNA, the CDR3 is TGTGCCAGCAGTGGAGCTAGCGGGGGGTACAATGAGCAGTTCTTC. Based on the CDR3 plus reference TRBV2 and TRBJ2-1, the full variable domain is EPEVTQTPSHQVTQMGQEVILRCVPISNHLYFYWYRQILGQKVEFLVSFYNNEISEKSEIFDDQFSVERPDGSNFTLKIRSTKLEDSAMYFCASSGASGGYNEQFFGPGTRLTVL.

This clone has just a few counts. The J gene is TRBJ1-2, the V gene TRBV4-1; 10 bases match TRBD1. Germline V gene lookup returns CDR1 MGHRA and CDR2 YSYEKL. The CDR3 is 15 amino acids. V was clipped by 4 bases and J by 6 bases; unmatched bases: 8. CDR3 DNA: TGCGCCAGCAGCCCGGGTGGACAGGGGGGACATGGCTACACCTTC. As protein: CASSPGGQGGHGYTF.